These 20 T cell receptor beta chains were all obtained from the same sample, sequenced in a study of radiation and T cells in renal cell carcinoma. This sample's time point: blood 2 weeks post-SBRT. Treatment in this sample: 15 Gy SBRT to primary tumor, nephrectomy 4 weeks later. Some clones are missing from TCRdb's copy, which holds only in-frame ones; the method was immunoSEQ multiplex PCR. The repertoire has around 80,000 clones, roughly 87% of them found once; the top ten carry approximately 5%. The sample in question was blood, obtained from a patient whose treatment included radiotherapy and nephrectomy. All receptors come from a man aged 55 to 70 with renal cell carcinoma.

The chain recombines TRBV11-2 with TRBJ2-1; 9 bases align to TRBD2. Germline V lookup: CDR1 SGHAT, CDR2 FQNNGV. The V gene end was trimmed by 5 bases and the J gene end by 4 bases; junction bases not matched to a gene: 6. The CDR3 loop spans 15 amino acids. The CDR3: CASSLGLAKYNEQFF. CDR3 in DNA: TGTGCCAGCAGCCTAGGACTAGCGAAATACAATGAGCAGTTCTTC.

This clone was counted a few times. CDR3 loop: CASSKRPGELFF. The CDR3 coding sequence is TGTGCCAGCAGCAAAAGACCCGGGGAGCTGTTTTTT. The chain joins TRBV5-5 to TRBJ2-2; D gene unclear. The CDR3 contains 12 residues. Germline assignment: CDR1 SGHKS and CDR2 YYEKEE (reference sequence). Trimming took off 4 bases at V and 6 bases at J, with 7 bases between the two ends.

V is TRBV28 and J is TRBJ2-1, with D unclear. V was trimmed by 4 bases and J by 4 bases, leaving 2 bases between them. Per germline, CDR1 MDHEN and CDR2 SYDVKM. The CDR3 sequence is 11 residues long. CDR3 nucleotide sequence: TGTGCCAGCAGTTGGTACAATGAGCAGTTCTTC. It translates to CASSWYNEQFF. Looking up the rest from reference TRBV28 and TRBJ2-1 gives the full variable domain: DVKVTQSSRYLVKRTGEKVFLECVQDMDHENMFWYRQDPGLGLRLIYFSYDVKMKEKGDIPEGYSVSREKKERFSLILESASTNQTSMYLCASSWYNEQFFGPGTRLTVL.

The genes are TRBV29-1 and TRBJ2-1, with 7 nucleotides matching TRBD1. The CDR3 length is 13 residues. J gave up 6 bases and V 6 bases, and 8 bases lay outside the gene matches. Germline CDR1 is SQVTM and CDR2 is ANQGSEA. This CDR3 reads CSVGRTGINEQFF. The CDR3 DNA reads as TGCAGCGTGGGTAGGACAGGCATCAATGAGCAGTTCTTC.

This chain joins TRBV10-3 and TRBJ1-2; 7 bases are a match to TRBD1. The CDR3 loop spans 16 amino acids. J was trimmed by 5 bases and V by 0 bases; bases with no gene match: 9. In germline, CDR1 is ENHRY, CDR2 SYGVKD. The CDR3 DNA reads TGTGCCATCAGTGAGTCTGCAGGGGGACGTGGTTATGGCTACACCTTC. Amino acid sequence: CAISESAGGRGYGYTF.

The DNA of the CDR3 is TGTGCCAGCAGCCGACAGGGGGAAAGTAATGAGCAGTTCTTC. It specifies CASSRQGESNEQFF. J is TRBJ2-1 and V is TRBV5-4, with 9 bases fitting TRBD1. There are 14 residues in the CDR3. Germline V CDR1 and CDR2: SGHNT, YYREEE (reference sequence). V trimming: 4 bases; J trimming: 7 bases; junction bases outside the gene matches: 6.

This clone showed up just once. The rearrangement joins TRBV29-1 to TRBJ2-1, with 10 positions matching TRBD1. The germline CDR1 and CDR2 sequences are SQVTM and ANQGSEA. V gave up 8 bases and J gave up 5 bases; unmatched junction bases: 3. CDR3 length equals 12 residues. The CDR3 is CSSGQGDNEQFF. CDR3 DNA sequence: TGCAGCTCCGGACAGGGGGACAATGAGCAGTTCTTC.

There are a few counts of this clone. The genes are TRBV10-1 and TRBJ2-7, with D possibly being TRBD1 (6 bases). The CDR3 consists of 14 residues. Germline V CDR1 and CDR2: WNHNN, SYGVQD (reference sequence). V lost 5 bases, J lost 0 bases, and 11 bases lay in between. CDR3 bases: TGCGCCAGCAGTTCGACAGGTAGCTCCTACGAGCAGTACTTC. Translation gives CASSSTGSSYEQYF.

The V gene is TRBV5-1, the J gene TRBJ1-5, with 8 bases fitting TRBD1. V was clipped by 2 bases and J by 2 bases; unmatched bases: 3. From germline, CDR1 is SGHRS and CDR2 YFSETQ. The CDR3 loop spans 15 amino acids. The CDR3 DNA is TGCGCCAGCAGCTTTAACAGGGGGGGCAATCAGCCCCAGCATTTT. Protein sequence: CASSFNRGGNQPQHF.

The CDR3 protein is CASSLSGLYEQYF. Here the CDR3 DNA reads TGTGCCAGCAGTTTATCGGGCCTATACGAGCAGTACTTC. The genes are TRBV27 and TRBJ2-7; no clear D. The CDR3 is 13 amino acids. Germline assignment: CDR1 MNHEY and CDR2 SMNVEV (reference sequence). V was clipped by 0 bases and J by 4 bases, with 7 bases between them.

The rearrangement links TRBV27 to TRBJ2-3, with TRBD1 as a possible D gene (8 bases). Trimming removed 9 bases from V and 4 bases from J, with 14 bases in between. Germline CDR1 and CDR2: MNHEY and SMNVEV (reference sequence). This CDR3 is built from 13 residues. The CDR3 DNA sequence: TGTGCCAGTGGACAGGGAGGGGCAGATACGCAGTATTTT. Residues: CASGQGGADTQYF.

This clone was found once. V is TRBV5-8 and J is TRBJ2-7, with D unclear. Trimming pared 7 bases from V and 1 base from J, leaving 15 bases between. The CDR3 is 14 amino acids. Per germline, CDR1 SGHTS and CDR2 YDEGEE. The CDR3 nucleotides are TGTGCCAGCGGAGAAATCCGACGGTCCTACGAGCAGTACTTC. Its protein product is CASGEIRRSYEQYF.

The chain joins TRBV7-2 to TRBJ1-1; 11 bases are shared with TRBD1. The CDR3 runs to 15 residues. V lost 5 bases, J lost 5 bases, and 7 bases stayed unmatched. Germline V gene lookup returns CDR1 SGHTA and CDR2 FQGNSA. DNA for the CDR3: TGTGCCAGCAGCCGCAGGACAGGGGGCTGGACTGAAGCTTTCTTT. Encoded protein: CASSRRTGGWTEAFF.

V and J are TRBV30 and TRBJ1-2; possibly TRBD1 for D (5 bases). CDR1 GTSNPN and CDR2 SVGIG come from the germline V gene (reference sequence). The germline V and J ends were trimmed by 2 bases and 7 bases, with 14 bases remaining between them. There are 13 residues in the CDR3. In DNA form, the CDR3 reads TGTGCCTGGAGTTTAAGGGGCTTGGGTGGCTACACCTTC. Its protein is CAWSLRGLGGYTF.

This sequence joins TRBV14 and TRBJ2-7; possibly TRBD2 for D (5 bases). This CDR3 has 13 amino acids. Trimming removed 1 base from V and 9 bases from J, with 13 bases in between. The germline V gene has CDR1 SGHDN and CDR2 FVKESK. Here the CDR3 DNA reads TGTGCCAGCAGCCAAGTGCGAGGGAATGTGCAGTACTTC. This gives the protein CASSQVRGNVQYF.

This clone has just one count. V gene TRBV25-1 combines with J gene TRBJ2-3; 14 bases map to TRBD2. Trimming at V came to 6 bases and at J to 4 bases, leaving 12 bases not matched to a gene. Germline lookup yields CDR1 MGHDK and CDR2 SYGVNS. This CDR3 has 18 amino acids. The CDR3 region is CASRGLAGGWGRPDTQYF. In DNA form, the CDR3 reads TGTGCCAGCAGAGGACTAGCGGGAGGATGGGGGCGACCAGATACGCAGTATTTT.

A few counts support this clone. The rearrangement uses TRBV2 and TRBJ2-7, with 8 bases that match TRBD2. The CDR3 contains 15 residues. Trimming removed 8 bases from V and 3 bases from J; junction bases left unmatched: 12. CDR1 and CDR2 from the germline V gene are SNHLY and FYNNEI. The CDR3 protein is CASGGSGTSRYEQYF. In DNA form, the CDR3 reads TGTGCCAGCGGGGGGTCCGGGACTAGTCGCTACGAGCAGTACTTC.

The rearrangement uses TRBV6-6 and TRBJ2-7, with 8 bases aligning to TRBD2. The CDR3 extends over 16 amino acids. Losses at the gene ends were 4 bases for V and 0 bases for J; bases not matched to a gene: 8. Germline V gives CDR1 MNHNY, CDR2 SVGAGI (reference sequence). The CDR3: CASSSYRGGDSYEQYF. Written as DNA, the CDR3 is TGTGCCAGCAGTTCCTACCGGGGGGGGGACTCCTACGAGCAGTACTTC.

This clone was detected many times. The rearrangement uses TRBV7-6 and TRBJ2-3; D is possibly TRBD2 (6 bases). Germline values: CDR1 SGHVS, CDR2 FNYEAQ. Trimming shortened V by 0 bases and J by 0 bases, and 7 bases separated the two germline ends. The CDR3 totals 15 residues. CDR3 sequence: CASSLAGTSTDTQYF. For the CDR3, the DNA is TGTGCCAGCAGCTTAGCCGGGACTAGCACAGATACGCAGTATTTT.

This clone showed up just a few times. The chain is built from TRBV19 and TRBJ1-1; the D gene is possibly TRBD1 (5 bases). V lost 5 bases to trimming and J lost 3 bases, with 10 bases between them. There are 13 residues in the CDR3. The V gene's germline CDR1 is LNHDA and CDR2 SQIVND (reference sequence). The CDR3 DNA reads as TGTGCCAGTAGTGAGGGGCGATACACTGAAGCTTTCTTT. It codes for CASSEGRYTEAFF.